This T cell receptor beta chain was profiled in a study of blood T cell repertoires in COVID-19. The method was immunoSEQ multiplex PCR; TCRdb's version includes in-frame clones alone and lacks a portion of them. Counted here are 80,000 or so clones, about 70% occurring once; the ten biggest clones make up over 5.5%. J was trimmed by 5 bases and V by 7 bases; bases with no gene match: 5. This CDR3 comprises 14 residues. Germline V CDR1 and CDR2: MNHNS, SASEGT. This TCR derives from a man aged 50 or older with active or convalescent COVID-19. The chain joins TRBV6-1 to TRBJ2-2; 9 bases map to TRBD2. The material sequenced was peripheral blood. The CDR3 sequence: CASKAGGETGELFF. Written as DNA, the CDR3 is TGTGCCAGCAAGGCGGGGGGGGAAACCGGGGAGCTGTTTTTT.